Listed below are T cell receptor beta chains from one sample, sequenced in a study of T-cell memory formation after mild COVID-19. TCRdb re-called the 5' RACE reads with MiXCR, one entry per CDR3 protein. The sample lists about 410,000 distinct CDR3 sequences, 20% to 30% occurring once. The sequenced sample consisted of PBMCs or a T cell subset sorted from them (not recorded which). These receptors were collected from an adult woman who had mild COVID-19 (a few samples of this study predate the infection). Cell type and time point are not known. CDR3s include the opening cysteine and the closing phenylalanine or tryptophan. D genes are given only for firm matches. Expanded clones get a size class; other rows say once, few or many, or leave the size out.

V gene	D gene	clone size	J gene	CDR3 DNA	CDR3 protein
TRBV12-3/TRBV12-4	-	-	TRBJ1-1	TGTGCCAGCAGTTTAGGGGGGGATCTACCTGAAGCTTTCTTT	CASSLGGDLPEAFF
TRBV12-3/TRBV12-4	-	few	TRBJ2-7	TGTGCCAGCACCTTTAGGGGGGCCTACGAGCAGTACTTC	CASTFRGAYEQYF
TRBV5-1	-	-	TRBJ1-1	TGCGCCAGCAGCTTGGGAACCAGCCTCTTGAACACTGAAGCTTTCTTT	CASSLGTSLLNTEAFF
TRBV7-2	-	-	TRBJ2-4	TGTGCCAGCAGCAGAGACAGGTTGGACATTCAGTACTTC	CASSRDRLDIQYF
TRBV2	TRBD1	-	TRBJ2-7	TGTGCCAGCAGCCGGACAGGGATCTCCTACGAGCAGTACTTC	CASSRTGISYEQYF
TRBV11-1	TRBD2	few	TRBJ2-5	TGTGCCAGCAGCCGAGTGGGACTAGCGGGGGCTCCGAGGGGTGAGACCCAGTACTTC	CASSRVGLAGAPRGETQYF
TRBV7-3	-	-	TRBJ2-2	TGTGCCAGCAGCTTAACAAAAGGGGCCGTGGAGCTGTTTTTT	CASSLTKGAVELFF
TRBV29-1	TRBD2	-	TRBJ2-1	TGCAGCGTATGGGCGGGGGGGCCTAATGAGCAGTTCTTC	CSVWAGGPNEQFF
TRBV29-1	-	-	TRBJ2-7	TGCAGCGTCGAAATGAACTACGAGCAGTACTTC	CSVEMNYEQYF
TRBV20-1	-	few	TRBJ2-1	TGCAGTGCTAGGAGGGGCTACAATGAGCAGTTCTTC	CSARRGYNEQFF